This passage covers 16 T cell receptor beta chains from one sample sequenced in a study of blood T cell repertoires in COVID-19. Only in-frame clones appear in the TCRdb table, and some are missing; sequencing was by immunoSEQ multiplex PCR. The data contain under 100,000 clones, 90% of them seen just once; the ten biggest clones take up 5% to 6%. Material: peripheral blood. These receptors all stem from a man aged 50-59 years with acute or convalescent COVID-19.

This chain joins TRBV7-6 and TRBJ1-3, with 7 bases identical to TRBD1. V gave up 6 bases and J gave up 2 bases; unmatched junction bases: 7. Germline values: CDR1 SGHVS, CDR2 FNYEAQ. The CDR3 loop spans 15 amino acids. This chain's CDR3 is CASSRGPGTGNTIYF. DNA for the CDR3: TGTGCCAGCAGTAGGGGGCCGGGGACTGGAAACACCATATATTTT. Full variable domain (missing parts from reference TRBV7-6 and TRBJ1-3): GAGVSQSPRYKVTKRGQDVALRCDPISGHVSLYWYRQALGQGPEFLTYFNYEAQQDKSGLPNDRFSAERPEGSISTLTIQRTEQRDSAMYRCASSRGPGTGNTIYFGEGSWLTVV.

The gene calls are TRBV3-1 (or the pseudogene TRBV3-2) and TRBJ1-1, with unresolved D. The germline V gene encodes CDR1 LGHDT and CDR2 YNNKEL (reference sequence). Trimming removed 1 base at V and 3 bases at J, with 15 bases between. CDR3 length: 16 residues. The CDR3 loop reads CASSQARGRSYTEAFF. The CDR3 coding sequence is TGTGCCAGCAGCCAAGCCCGGGGTAGGAGTTACACTGAAGCTTTCTTT.

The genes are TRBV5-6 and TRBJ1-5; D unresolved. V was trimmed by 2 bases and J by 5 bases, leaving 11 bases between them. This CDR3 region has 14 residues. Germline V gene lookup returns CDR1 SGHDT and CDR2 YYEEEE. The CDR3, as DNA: TGTGCCAGCAGCTTAGGAGGGAGACATCAGCCCCAGCATTTT. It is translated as CASSLGGRHQPQHF.

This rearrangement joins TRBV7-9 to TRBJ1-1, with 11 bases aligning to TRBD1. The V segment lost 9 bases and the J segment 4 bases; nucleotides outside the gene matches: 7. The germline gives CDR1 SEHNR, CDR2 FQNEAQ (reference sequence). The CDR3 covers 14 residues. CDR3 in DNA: TGTGCCAGTAGACCGGGACAGGGGGGCACTGAAGCTTTCTTT. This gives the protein CASRPGQGGTEAFF.

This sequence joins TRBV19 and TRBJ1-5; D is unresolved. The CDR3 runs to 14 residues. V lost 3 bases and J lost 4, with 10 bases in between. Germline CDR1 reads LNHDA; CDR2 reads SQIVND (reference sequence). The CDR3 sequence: CASSMGEGNQPQHF. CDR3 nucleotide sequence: TGTGCCAGTAGTATGGGAGAGGGAAATCAGCCCCAGCATTTT.

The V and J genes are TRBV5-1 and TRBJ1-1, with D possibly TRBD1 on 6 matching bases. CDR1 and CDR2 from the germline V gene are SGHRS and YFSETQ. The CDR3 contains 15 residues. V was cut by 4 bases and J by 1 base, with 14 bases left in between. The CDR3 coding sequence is TGCGCCAGCAGCGAACAAATGACAGGGAACACTGAAGCTTTCTTT. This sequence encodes CASSEQMTGNTEAFF.

CDR3 nucleotide sequence: TGTGCCACCGAACGGGGATATAATTCACCCCTCCACTTT. This encodes CATERGYNSPLHF. The chain recombines TRBV25-1 with TRBJ1-6; D ambiguous. Germline V gene sequence: CDR1 MGHDK, CDR2 SYGVNS. Trimming removed 10 bases from V and 4 bases from J, with 11 bases in between. This CDR3 has 13 residues.

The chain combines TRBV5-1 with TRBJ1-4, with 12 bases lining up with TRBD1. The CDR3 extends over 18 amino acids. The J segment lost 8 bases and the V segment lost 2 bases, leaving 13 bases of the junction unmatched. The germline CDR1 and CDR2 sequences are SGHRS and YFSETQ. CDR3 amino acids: CASSFLPGTGGAGEKLFF. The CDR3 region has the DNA TGCGCCAGCAGCTTTCTTCCCGGGACAGGGGGCGCGGGAGAAAAACTGTTTTTT. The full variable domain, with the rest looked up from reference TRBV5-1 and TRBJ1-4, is KAGVTQTPRYLIKTRGQQVTLSCSPISGHRSVSWYQQTPGQGLQFLFEYFSETQRNKGNFPGRFSGRQFSNSRSEMNVSTLELGDSALYLCASSFLPGTGGAGEKLFFGSGTQLSVL.

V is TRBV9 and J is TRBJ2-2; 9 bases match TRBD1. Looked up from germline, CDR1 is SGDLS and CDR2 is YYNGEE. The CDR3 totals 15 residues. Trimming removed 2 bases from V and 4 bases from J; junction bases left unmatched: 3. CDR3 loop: CASSVGDRVTGELFF. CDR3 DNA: TGTGCCAGCAGCGTGGGGGACAGGGTCACCGGGGAGCTGTTTTTT.

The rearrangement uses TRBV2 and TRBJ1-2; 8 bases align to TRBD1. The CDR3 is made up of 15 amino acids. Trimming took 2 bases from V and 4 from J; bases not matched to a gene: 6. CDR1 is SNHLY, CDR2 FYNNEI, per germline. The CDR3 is CASSEPQGGLYGYTF. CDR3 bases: TGTGCCAGCAGTGAACCACAGGGGGGGCTCTATGGCTACACCTTC.

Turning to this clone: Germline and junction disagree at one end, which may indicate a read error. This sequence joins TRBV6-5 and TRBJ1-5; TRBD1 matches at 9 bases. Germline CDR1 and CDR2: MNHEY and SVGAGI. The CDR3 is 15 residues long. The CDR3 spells CASTLAGQGKSAPAF. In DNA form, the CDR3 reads TGTGCCAGCACCTTAGCGGGACAGGGTAAATCAGCCCCAGCATTT.

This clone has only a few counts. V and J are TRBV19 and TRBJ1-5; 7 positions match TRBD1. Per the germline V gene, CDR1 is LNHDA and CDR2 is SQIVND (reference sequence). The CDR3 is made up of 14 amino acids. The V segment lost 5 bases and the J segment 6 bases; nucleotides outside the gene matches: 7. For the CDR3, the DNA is TGTGCCAGTAGTCTCGACAGGGCGGTTCAGCCCCAGCATTTT. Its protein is CASSLDRAVQPQHF. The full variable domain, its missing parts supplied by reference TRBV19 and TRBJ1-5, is DGGITQSPKYLFRKEGQNVTLSCEQNLNHDAMYWYRQDPGQGLRLIYYSQIVNDFQKGDIAEGYSVSREKKESFPLTVTSAQKNPTAFYLCASSLDRAVQPQHFGDGTRLSIL.

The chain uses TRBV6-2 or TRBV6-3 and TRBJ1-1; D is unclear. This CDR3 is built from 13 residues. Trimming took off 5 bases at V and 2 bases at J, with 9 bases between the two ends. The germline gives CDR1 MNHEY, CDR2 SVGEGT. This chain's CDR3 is CASSREFNTEAFF. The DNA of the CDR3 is TGTGCCAGCAGTAGGGAGTTCAACACTGAAGCTTTCTTT.

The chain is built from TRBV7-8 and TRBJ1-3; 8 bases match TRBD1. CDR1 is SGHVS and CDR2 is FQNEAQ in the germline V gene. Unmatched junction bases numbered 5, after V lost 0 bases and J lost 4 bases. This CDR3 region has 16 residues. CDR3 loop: CASSLAGQGLGNTIYF. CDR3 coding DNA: TGTGCCAGCAGCTTAGCCGGACAGGGTTTGGGAAACACCATATATTTT. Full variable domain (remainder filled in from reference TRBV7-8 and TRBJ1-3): GAGVSQSPRYKVAKRGQDVALRCDPISGHVSLFWYQQALGQGPEFLTYFQNEAQLDKSGLPSDRFFAERPEGSVSTLKIQRTQQEDSAVYLCASSLAGQGLGNTIYFGEGSWLTVV.

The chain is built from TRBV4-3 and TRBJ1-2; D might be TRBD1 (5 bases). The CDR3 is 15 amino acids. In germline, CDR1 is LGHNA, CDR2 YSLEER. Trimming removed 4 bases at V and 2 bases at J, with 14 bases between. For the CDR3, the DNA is TGCGCCAGCAGCCCTGAAGCACGACAGAACTATGGCTACACCTTC. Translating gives CASSPEARQNYGYTF.

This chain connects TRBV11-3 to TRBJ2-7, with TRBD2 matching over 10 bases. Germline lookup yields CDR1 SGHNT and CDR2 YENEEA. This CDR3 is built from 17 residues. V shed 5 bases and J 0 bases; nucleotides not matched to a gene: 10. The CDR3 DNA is TGTGCCAGCAGCCGAACCGGGACTAGCGCCCGCTCCTACGAGCAGTACTTC. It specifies CASSRTGTSARSYEQYF. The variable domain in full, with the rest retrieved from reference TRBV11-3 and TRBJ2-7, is EAGVVQSPRYKIIEKKQPVAFWCNPISGHNTLYWYLQNLGQGPELLIRYENEEAVDDSQLPKDRFSAERLKGVDSTLKIQPAELGDSAVYLCASSRTGTSARSYEQYFGPGTRLTVT.